This T cell receptor (beta chain) was captured in a study of T cells in Graves' hyperthyroidism and ophthalmopathy. This clonotype occurred many times. CDR1 is LNHDA, CDR2 SQIVND, per germline (reference sequence). V lost 6 bases to trimming and J lost 2 bases, with 11 bases between them. The CDR3 extends over 13 amino acids. Amplification of TCR beta CDR3 regions used RNA as the template. During a first-round RT-PCR of the TCR CDR3, the HTBI primer set was used. TCRdb re-called the multiplex PCR reads through MiXCR, storing one row per CDR3 protein. The table has around 300,000 distinct CDR3 sequences, roughly 13% seen once.

The rearrangement uses TRBV19 and TRBJ2-7; D may match TRBD1 or TRBD2 (5 bases each). The TCR sequence derives from a woman aged 40 to 50 with Graves' ophthalmopathy. The specimen was blood. The DNA of the CDR3 is TGTGCCAGTAGGGGGGAGCCAACCTACGAGCAGTACTTC. Translated, it gives CASRGEPTYEQYF.